This TCR beta chain is from a study of OX40 agonist ivuxolimab in advanced cancers. Here immunoSEQ multiplex PCR was the method, and the copy in TCRdb shows in-frame clones only, minus some. Here the sample spans tens of thousands of clones, approximately 80% being singletons. No patient had autoimmune disease or received systemic immunosuppression. Peripheral blood came from all dose cohorts at three timepoints. Germline V lookup: CDR1 SQVTM, CDR2 ANQGSEA. The CDR3 has 13 residues. Trimming took 7 bases from V and 5 from J, leaving 17 bases between them. Of note for this clone: What it binds is not known.

The study, taken as a whole, reports: In the 0.1 to 3.0 mg/kg range, CD4+ and CD8+ blood T cells had expanded clonally by week 6. Among patients with partial responses at 0.1-3.0 mg/kg, clonal expansion was among the lowest.

The sequence came from an adult with an advanced solid tumor such as melanoma, head and neck, liver or kidney cancer. The sample consisted of CD4+ or CD8+ T cells sorted from blood, taken in a trial of the OX40 agonist ivuxolimab. The chain has TRBV29-1 and TRBJ2-5; D perhaps matches TRBD2 (7 bases). CDR3 protein: CSGTHGGRETQYF. As DNA, the CDR3 is TGCAGCGGGACACACGGGGGGCGGGAGACCCAGTACTTC.